The clone carrying this TCR beta chain was picked up many times. Time point given: persistent/refractory GD, antithyroid drugs over 5 years with positive TRAb. PBMC RNA served as the TCR library source. This record comes from a study of regulatory T cells in long-lasting Graves disease. Study information: Positivity for TSH receptor antibodies plus over 5 years of antithyroid drugs meant persistent Graves' disease.

The V gene's germline CDR1 is DFQATT and CDR2 SNEGSKA (reference sequence). The CDR3 length is 16 residues. V shed 3 bases and J 5 bases; nucleotides not matched to a gene: 9. CDR3-region Arm-PCR and iRepertoire HTBI primers produced the TCR beta libraries. Via MiXCR, TCRdb re-called the multiplex PCR reads, giving one row per CDR3 protein. The sample has 350,000 to 450,000 distinct CDR3 sequences, around a fifth seen once; the top ten hold roughly an eighth. V is TRBV20-1 and J is TRBJ2-5; 13 nucleotides agree with TRBD2. The TCR originated in a female donor with Graves disease. The specimen comprised peripheral blood mononuclear cells (PBMCs), sampled when the disease was refractory, from a patient treated with antithyroid drugs. As DNA, the CDR3 is TGCAGTGCTAGGAGTAGGACTAGCGGGAGTCAGGAGACCCAGTACTTC. Protein: CSARSRTSGSQETQYF.